This T cell receptor (beta chain) was identified during a study of T cell repertoires in cytomegalovirus infection. Across the study: Shared public TCR beta signatures pointed to both CMV infection and a matching HLA type.

Study-wide points: Totalled public TCR beta family frequency picked out people who carried CMV plus the relevant HLA. There were HLA-C-restricted CMV-specific TCR beta clonotypes dominating the ex vivo response.

As concerns this clonotype: Its antigen remains unidentified.

TCRdb re-called the reads through MiXCR, storing one row per CDR3 protein. There are some 54,000 distinct CDR3 sequences in the sample; around a fifth occur only once, and 80% lies in the top ten. V dropped 0 bases and J dropped 5 bases, with 11 bases sitting between them. The CDR3 extends over 14 amino acids. Germline CDR1 reads SGHNT; CDR2 reads YYREEE (reference sequence). The TCR was taken from a human donor in good health (CMV status not recorded). Some clones in this sample may be carry-over from other donors' samples. The source was CD8+ T cells from cultured PBMCs, collected from culture after CMV antigen stimulation. The chain joins TRBV5-4 to TRBJ2-5; no definite D call. CDR3 sequence reads: CASSLAVPEETQYF. For the CDR3, the DNA is TGTGCCAGCAGCTTGGCGGTCCCGGAGGAGACCCAGTACTTC.